This T cell receptor (beta chain) originates from a study of blood T cell repertoires in COVID-19. Whole-study context: T cells, B-cell-depleted T cells, or PBMCs provided the cDNA or gDNA that served as material.

Study processing details: How many nucleated cells were present was estimated from reference gene primer amplification. TCRdb's copy holds only in-frame clones and misses some; the assay was immunoSEQ multiplex PCR. The V and J calls and the clone size are those of that table, but D and trimming were determined from the DNA. The sample has about 44,000 clones; roughly four fifths are singletons. This clone is a singleton in its sample. There are 13 residues in the CDR3. Trimming left V 6 bases short and J 8 bases short, with 13 bases between. The germline V gene has CDR1 MDHEN and CDR2 SYDVKM. J is TRBJ1-4 and V is TRBV28; a possible D gene is TRBD1 (6 bases). Input material: peripheral blood. The sequence came from a human donor in a cohort sampled during active COVID-19. CDR3 sequence (DNA): TGTGCCAGCAGGCGAAGGGGGGGCGAAAAACTGTTTTTT. Protein sequence: CASRRRGGEKLFF.